This TCR beta chain was documented in a study of blood T cell repertoires in COVID-19. The wider study: Donors in the United States, Italy and Spain gave samples during acute or convalescent COVID-19. T cells, B-cell-depleted T cells, or PBMCs supplied cDNA or gDNA.

In the study's own analysis: The assay estimated nucleated cells by amplifying reference gene primers. TCRdb keeps only in-frame clones here, not all; method: immunoSEQ multiplex PCR. That table gives V, J and clone size, and the DNA gave D and trimming. This table has around 60,000 clones, around 83% appearing once. The CDR3 is made up of 13 amino acids. V lost 6 bases and J lost 9; bases outside the gene matches: 10. Germline assignment: CDR1 MNHEY and CDR2 SVGAGI. Sequencing input: peripheral blood. This clonotype was sampled from a woman of 80 years or more with acute or convalescent COVID-19. The rearrangement links TRBV6-5 to TRBJ1-1; TRBD1 aligns across 7 bases. The chain's CDR3 is CASRIRGDRQAFF. For the CDR3, the DNA is TGTGCCAGCAGAATAAGAGGGGACAGACAAGCTTTCTTT.